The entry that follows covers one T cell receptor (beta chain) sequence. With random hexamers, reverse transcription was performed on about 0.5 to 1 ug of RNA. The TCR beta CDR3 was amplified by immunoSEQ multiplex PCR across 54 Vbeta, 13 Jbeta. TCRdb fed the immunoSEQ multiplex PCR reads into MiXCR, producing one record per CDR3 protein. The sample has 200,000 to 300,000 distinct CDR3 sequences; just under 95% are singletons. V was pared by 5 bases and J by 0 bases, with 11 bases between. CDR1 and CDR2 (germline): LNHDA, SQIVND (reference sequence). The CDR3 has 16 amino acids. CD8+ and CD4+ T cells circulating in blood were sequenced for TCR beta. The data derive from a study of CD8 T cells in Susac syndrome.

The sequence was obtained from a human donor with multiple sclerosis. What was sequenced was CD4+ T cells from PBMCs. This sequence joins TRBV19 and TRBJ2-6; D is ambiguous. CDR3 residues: CASSPTAHSGANVLTF. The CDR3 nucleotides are TGTGCCAGTAGTCCAACAGCCCACTCTGGGGCCAACGTCCTGACTTTC.